A selection of T cell receptor beta chains follows, all from one sample in a study of blood T cells in healthy people across ages. In TCRdb, the 5' RACE reads were re-called with MiXCR into one record per CDR3 protein. In the table there are over a million distinct CDR3 sequences, under 55% of which are singletons. Input material: blood. These receptors all stem from a woman aged 55-69 years in good health. The CDR3 runs from the conserved cysteine through the conserved F or W. D genes are given only for firm matches. Only part of the rows carry a size: once, few, many, or a class if the clone is expanded.

D gene	J gene	V gene	clone size	CDR3 protein	CDR3 DNA
.	TRBJ2-5	TRBV28	once	CASSLYMEKETQYF	TGTGCCAGCAGTTTATATATGGAAAAAGAGACCCAGTACTTC
TRBD1	TRBJ2-5	TRBV25-1	.	CASSDRDRGPKDSVNERYF	TGTGCCAGCAGTGACCGGGACAGGGGCCCAAAGGACTCTGTCAATGAGCGGTACTTC
.	TRBJ2-1	TRBV20-1	many	CSARTTSEQFF	TGCAGTGCTAGGACGACTAGTGAGCAGTTCTTC
.	TRBJ1-5	TRBV2	.	CASSVGVREPQHF	TGTGCCAGCAGTGTGGGGGTTAGGGAGCCCCAGCATTTT
TRBD2	TRBJ2-3	TRBV25-1	.	CASSEGWGGLTDTQYF	TGTGCCAGCAGTGAAGGGTGGGGGGGTTTGACAGATACGCAGTATTTT
TRBD2	TRBJ2-5	TRBV9	once	CASSPRTSGQYEQYF	TGTGCCAGCAGCCCTCGGACTAGCGGCCAGTATGAGCAGTACTTC
.	TRBJ2-1	TRBV2	once	CASSATSSSYNEQFF	TGTGCCAGCAGTGCGACGTCGAGCTCCTACAATGAGCAGTTCTTC
.	TRBJ2-7	TRBV28	few	CASSLGRASGQYF	TGTGCCAGCAGTTTGGGCAGAGCCAGCGGGCAGTACTTC
.	TRBJ2-6	TRBV7-9	.	CASSLVQGSSGANVLTF	TGTGCCAGCAGCTTAGTCCAGGGGAGCTCTGGGGCCAACGTCCTGACTTTC
TRBD2	TRBJ2-3	TRBV5-1	.	CASSAPPASGRAHGTDTQYF	TGCGCCAGCAGCGCGCCCCCCGCTAGCGGGAGGGCCCACGGCACAGATACGCAGTATTTT
TRBD1	TRBJ2-5	TRBV20-1	.	CSARDPLGQGASETQYF	TGCAGTGCTAGAGACCCCCTGGGTCAGGGGGCGAGTGAGACCCAGTACTTC
.	TRBJ2-3	TRBV10-3	many	CAISDGGTDTQYF	TGTGCCATCAGTGACGGGGGCACAGATACGCAGTATTTT
.	TRBJ2-1	TRBV6-5	.	CASTKEPGNNEQFF	TGTGCCAGCACCAAGGAGCCAGGCAACAATGAGCAGTTCTTC
.	TRBJ2-5	TRBV6-5	few	CASSYVPQETQYF	TGTGCCAGCAGTTACGTACCCCAAGAGACCCAGTACTTC
.	TRBJ2-7	TRBV27	.	CASSFRPSSYEQYF	TGTGCCAGCAGTTTTAGGCCAAGCTCCTACGAGCAGTACTTC
.	TRBJ2-1	TRBV2	.	CASSLGSLENEQFF	TGTGCCAGCAGCCTCGGGAGCCTCGAAAATGAGCAGTTCTTC
.	TRBJ1-6	TRBV28	.	CASSATSSPLHF	TGTGCCAGCAGTGCGACTTCTTCACCCCTCCACTTT
TRBD2	TRBJ2-5	TRBV4-2	many	CASSESGLAGTQETQYF	TGTGCCAGCAGCGAATCCGGACTAGCGGGTACTCAAGAGACCCAGTACTTC
.	TRBJ2-7	TRBV10-2	once	CASSEASYYEQYF	TGCGCCAGCAGTGAGGCCAGCTACTACGAGCAGTACTTC
TRBD1	TRBJ2-5	TRBV7-6	many	CASSSTGTAQETQYF	TGTGCCAGCAGCTCTACCGGGACAGCTCAAGAGACCCAGTACTTC
.	TRBJ1-1	TRBV20-1	.	CSANGEGRNTEAFF	TGCAGTGCTAATGGGGAGGGACGGAACACTGAAGCTTTCTTT
TRBD1	TRBJ1-4	TRBV12-3/TRBV12-4	.	CASSLGTGGGKLFF	TGTGCCAGCAGCCTAGGGACAGGCGGAGGAAAACTGTTTTTT
TRBD1	TRBJ2-6	TRBV12-3/TRBV12-4	few	CASSQGAGANVLTF	TGTGCCAGCAGCCAGGGGGCAGGGGCCAACGTCCTGACTTTC
.	TRBJ1-2	TRBV15	few	CATSPQRGRANYGYTF	TGTGCCACCAGCCCCCAACGAGGCAGGGCTAACTATGGCTACACCTTC
.	TRBJ2-5	TRBV28	.	CASPPSGGIPNEQYF	TGTGCCAGTCCTCCCTCGGGCGGGATACCAAATGAGCAGTACTTC
TRBD1	TRBJ2-4	TRBV29-1	many	CSVRTGMGLAKNIQYF	TGCAGCGTCCGGACAGGGATGGGCCTAGCCAAAAACATTCAGTACTTC
.	TRBJ2-3	TRBV12-3/TRBV12-4	.	CASSLVPGQTRGDTQYF	TGTGCCAGCAGTTTAGTCCCCGGCCAGACGCGGGGAGATACGCAGTATTTT
.	TRBJ1-5	TRBV24-1	.	CATSDSLFQPQHF	TGTGCCACCAGTGATTCTCTATTTCAGCCCCAGCATTTT
TRBD2	TRBJ2-5	TRBV11-2	.	CASSLEVLAGLETQYF	TGTGCCAGCAGCTTAGAGGTACTAGCGGGATTAGAGACCCAGTACTTC
.	TRBJ1-5	TRBV5-6	.	CASSFIGGLQPQHF	TGTGCCAGCAGCTTTATAGGGGGTTTGCAGCCCCAGCATTTT
TRBD2	TRBJ2-4	TRBV4-1	.	CASSTQSGKGLKNIQYF	TGCGCCAGCAGCACCCAAAGCGGGAAGGGCCTCAAAAACATTCAGTACTTC
.	TRBJ2-1	TRBV9	few	CASSVDGGFDEQFF	TGTGCCAGCAGCGTAGATGGGGGGTTCGATGAGCAGTTCTTC
.	TRBJ2-3	TRBV10-1	few	CASRNVPEQGTSTDTQYF	TGCGCCAGCAGAAACGTGCCCGAACAGGGGACTAGCACAGATACGCAGTATTTT
.	TRBJ2-7	TRBV27	once	CASSATPGPTYEQYF	TGTGCCAGCAGTGCAACGCCAGGACCCACCTACGAGCAGTACTTC
.	TRBJ2-3	TRBV14	.	CASSQDRLAGVNTDTQYF	TGTGCCAGCAGCCAAGATCGTCTGGCCGGGGTTAACACAGATACGCAGTATTTT
TRBD2	TRBJ2-5	TRBV9	.	CASSESGGEETQYF	TGTGCCAGCAGCGAATCGGGAGGGGAAGAGACCCAGTACTTC
.	TRBJ1-2	TRBV11-2	few	CASTTTWGADYGYTF	TGTGCCAGCACCACAACTTGGGGGGCGGACTATGGCTACACCTTC
.	TRBJ1-2	TRBV29-1	.	CSVGVLGGYTF	TGCAGCGTTGGCGTCTTGGGTGGCTACACCTTC
.	TRBJ2-7	TRBV13	few	CASFLQLSSYEQYF	TGTGCCAGCTTCTTACAGCTGAGCTCCTACGAGCAGTACTTC
TRBD1	TRBJ2-1	TRBV7-3	few	CASSPMGTGLVDEQFF	TGTGCCAGCAGCCCAATGGGGACAGGGCTGGTGGATGAGCAGTTCTTC
TRBD2	TRBJ2-1	TRBV30	few	CAWGPRGRLGRGEQFF	TGTGCCTGGGGGCCCCGCGGGAGGCTAGGACGAGGTGAGCAGTTCTTC
TRBD1	TRBJ1-6	TRBV12-3/TRBV12-4	.	CASRKTGKDSPLHF	TGTGCCAGCAGGAAGACAGGGAAGGATTCACCCCTCCACTTT
.	TRBJ2-7	TRBV13	few	CASNRESGEQYF	TGTGCCAGCAATAGGGAGTCCGGCGAGCAGTACTTC
.	TRBJ2-5	TRBV20-1	few	CSVKGWAQETQYF	TGCAGTGTGAAAGGGTGGGCACAAGAGACCCAGTACTTC
TRBD2	TRBJ2-5	TRBV27	.	CASPRTSGLQETQYF	TGTGCCAGTCCGAGGACTAGCGGACTACAAGAGACCCAGTACTTC
.	TRBJ1-1	TRBV20-1	.	CSAKTAVNTEAFF	TGCAGTGCAAAAACCGCAGTGAACACTGAAGCTTTCTTT
TRBD2	TRBJ2-1	TRBV11-2	.	CASSSQFGVSSGSSNEQFF	TGTGCCAGCAGCTCTCAATTCGGGGTCAGTAGCGGGAGCAGTAATGAGCAGTTCTTC
.	TRBJ2-1	TRBV27	.	CASSVSRYYEQFF	TGTGCCAGCAGTGTATCGAGGTATTATGAGCAGTTCTTC
.	TRBJ2-3	TRBV9	.	CASRGKSTDTQYF	TGTGCCAGCAGGGGGAAGAGCACAGATACGCAGTATTTT
TRBD1	TRBJ2-1	TRBV6-6	few	CASSPGQGANNEQFF	TGTGCCAGCAGTCCGGGACAGGGGGCTAACAATGAGCAGTTCTTC
.	TRBJ2-1	TRBV20-1	.	CSATPALNSYNEQFF	TGCAGTGCAACCCCCGCTCTGAACTCCTACAATGAGCAGTTCTTC
TRBD2	TRBJ2-5	TRBV20-1	.	CSAPAGTSGGQYF	TGCAGTGCCCCGGCCGGGACTAGCGGTGGGCAGTACTTC